This entry features one T cell receptor (beta chain) sequence. Its antigen is still unknown. Treatment indicated: roughly nine-day PBMC culture with coronavirus spike peptide pools or control peptides (ViraFEST assay). Oncomine TCR Beta short-read sequencing was applied to DNA from cultured CD4+ T cells. Using its own MiXCR run on the PCR reads, TCRdb lists one record per CDR3 protein. The sample lists around 19,000 distinct CDR3 sequences; around 39% were seen once. From germline, CDR1 is KGHDR and CDR2 SFDVKD. V was clipped by 3 bases and J by 8 bases; unmatched bases: 9. CDR3 length: 15 amino acids. The entry originates in a study of vaccination and CD4 T cells after COVID-19. Background on the study: The convalescents comprised six males and four females, two of them Hispanic.

This TCR was recovered from a human donor who received a COVID-19 vaccine. Sequenced here: CD4+ T cells from blood, cultured in vitro, sampled before SARS-CoV-2 vaccination. The rearrangement joins TRBV24-1 to TRBJ1-2; 9 nucleotides agree with TRBD1. CDR3 region: CATSDPGTGLGGYTF. The CDR3 DNA reads as TGTGCCACCAGTGATCCCGGGACAGGGTTGGGCGGCTACACCTTC.